The T cell receptor (beta chain) described here comes from a study of Ad26.COV2.S vaccination and SARS-CoV-2 variants (dated by TCRdb to the early 2020s). Notes on the research overall: Vaccine-arm donors came from COV1001, a multicentre, randomized, double-blind, placebo-controlled phase I-IIa trial of Ad26.COV2.S in healthy adults. Dosing of Ad26.COV2.S was intramuscular, at either 5x10^10 or 1x10^11 viral particles, delivered as one shot or as two shots spaced 56 days apart. The specificity and breadth of SARS-CoV-2-reactive T cell receptors after Ad26.COV2.S vaccination were assessed by TCRbeta repertoire sequencing. A total of 32 samples were included in the TCR-sequenced set, comprising 19 Ad26.COV2.S vaccine recipients, 5 placebo recipients and 8 SARS-CoV-2 convalescent individuals. Trial participants were randomized into five groups of five: low-dose or high-dose Ad26.COV2.S given once or twice, or placebo on both occasions. Investigators remained blinded to trial group allocation during experiments and outcome assessment. The study at large found these results: Compared with placebo recipients, Ad26.COV2.S recipients showed higher spike-specific TCR breadth (P = 0.0014). Comparable non-spike TCR breadth was observed between vaccine and placebo recipients, consistent with only spike being contained in the vaccine. After vaccination, spike-specific CD8+ and CD4+ T cell responses were reported to show substantial breadth. Comparing responses between vaccine doses or regimens was not something the study was powered to do. It was noted by the authors that total T cell responses may have been underestimated by the TCR breadth and depth analyses.

Taken with the paper, the label for treatment or condition translates to: some 20 received Ad26.COV2.S at low or high dose, single or two shots; several received placebo; per-sample allocation not given. For vaccine and placebo recipients, the sequenced repertoires came from samples collected on day 63 after the first injection. Between 29 July and 7 August 2020, Cohort 1b enrolled 25 adults aged 18-55 years at one site in Boston, USA. Ad26.COV2.S consisted of a replication-incompetent adenovirus type 26 vector by which a prefusion-stabilized SARS-CoV-2 spike protein from the original Wuhan strain was expressed. This clone occurred once. Its antigen has not been determined. No base qualities exist here, and no much larger clone lies one base off it. The immunoSEQ Assay was used to sequence TCRbeta CDR3 regions. After extraction, genomic DNA underwent amplification by bias-controlled multiplex PCR, followed by high-throughput sequencing. The authors' analysis ran thus. To quantify the absolute abundance of every unique TCRbeta CDR3 region, sequences were collapsed and filtered. Usable DNA was measured by amplifying reference genes present in all nucleated cells, and TCRbeta template counts were normalized to that usable DNA to estimate T cell fraction. Repertoire TCRs were annotated as SARS-CoV-2-specific by exact matching of V gene, CDR3 amino acid sequence and J gene to a known reactive TCR set. The reference SARS-CoV-2 TCR set came from MIRA and was filtered for enrichment in COVID-19-positive ImmuneCODE repertoires, removing public or cross-reactive TCRs. Using the MIRA antigens, annotated TCRs were further analysed by specific ORF or by position within an ORF. Depth was the summed frequency of annotated unique rearrangements, while breadth was defined as annotated unique rearrangements over total unique productive rearrangements. TCR breadth was compared between groups using two-sided Wilcoxon rank-sum tests. TCRdb stores this immuneACCESS table with in-frame sequences only. Part of the clones is absent; in the studies checked, under half of the shortfall reflects unresolved V genes, and no reason is known for the rest. V and J calls and clone size follow that table, whereas D and trimming were derived from the DNA. In all, the sample holds about 440,000 clones, and about 92% of those were seen once. The biggest ten clones account for approximately 4.5% of the sample.

Reading the germline V gene gives CDR1 SGDLS and CDR2 YYNGEE. V was cut back by 4 bases and J by 3 bases, leaving a gap of 17 bases between them. The CDR3 measures 15 amino acids from cysteine to phenylalanine. Only CDR3 DNA remains: 45 bases, in frame from the first base. Here the chain combines TRBV9 and TRBJ2-7; 6 matching bases give a weak D call of TRBD1. The receptor comes from a person aged 18 to 65 who received the Ad26.COV2.S COVID-19 vaccine or a placebo. Here the sequenced sample was peripheral blood, taken in a trial of Ad26.COV2.S vaccine versus placebo. The CDR3 protein sequence reads: CASSQHATGDYEQYF. At the DNA level, the sequence is TGTGCCAGCAGCCAACACGCGACAGGCGACTACGAGCAGTACTTC.